This T cell receptor (beta chain) stems from a study of cytomegalovirus exposure and HLA in healthy donors. Whole-study results and caveats: A later analysis, which compared TCR beta chains of equal frequency, found the HLA-associated ones more clonally expanded. Immune exposure data for these donors was limited to CMV serostatus. Reportedly, HLA-A and HLA-B alleles of most subjects were accurately predicted from TCR beta.

V dropped 2 bases and J dropped 5 bases, with 12 bases sitting between them. The CDR3 consists of 14 residues. The germline V gene encodes CDR1 ENHRY and CDR2 SYGVKD. The PCR made use of 60 Vbeta and 13 Jbeta primers. Here immunoSEQ multiplex PCR was the method, and the copy in TCRdb shows in-frame clones only, minus some. The sample holds under 200,000 clones. Comment on this clone: Antigen: not known.

Donors were ostensibly healthy at sampling, although undocumented immune exposures were probable. The receptor comes from a man aged 25-45 years in good health and CMV-seronegative. Material for sequencing was PBMCs. The genes are TRBV10-3 and TRBJ2-5, with D possibly matching TRBD1 (5 bases). The CDR3 coding sequence is TGTGCCATCAGTGAGGGAAGGGGCCAGGAGACCCAGTACTTC. Translation: CAISEGRGQETQYF.